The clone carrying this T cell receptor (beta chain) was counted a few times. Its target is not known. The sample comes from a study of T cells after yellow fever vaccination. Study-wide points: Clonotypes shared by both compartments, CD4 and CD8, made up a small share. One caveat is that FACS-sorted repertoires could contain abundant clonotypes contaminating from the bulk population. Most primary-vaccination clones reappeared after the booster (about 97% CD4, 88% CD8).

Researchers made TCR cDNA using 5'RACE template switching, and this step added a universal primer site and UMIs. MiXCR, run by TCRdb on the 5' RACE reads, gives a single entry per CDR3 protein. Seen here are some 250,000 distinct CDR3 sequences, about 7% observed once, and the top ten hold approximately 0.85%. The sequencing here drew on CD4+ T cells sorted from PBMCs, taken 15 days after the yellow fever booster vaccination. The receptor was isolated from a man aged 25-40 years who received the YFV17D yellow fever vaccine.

CDR3 bases: TGTGCCAGCAGCCATACCATCTGGGAGGAAGAGACCCAGTACTTC. Encoded protein: CASSHTIWEEETQYF. The chain recombines TRBV7-8 with TRBJ2-5, with D perhaps TRBD2 (6 bases). CDR3 length: 15 amino acids. Trimming removed 5 bases at V and 3 bases at J, with 16 bases between. Germline assignment: CDR1 SGHVS and CDR2 FQNEAQ.